This TCR beta chain was recovered during a study of cytomegalovirus exposure and HLA in healthy donors. The germline gives CDR1 SQVTM, CDR2 ANQGSEA. V lost 1 base, J lost 0 bases, and 10 bases lay in between. The CDR3 runs 14 residues. From the 120-subject validation cohort, which was separate from the roughly 700-subject first cohort, the donors were drawn. TCRdb keeps only in-frame clones here, not all; method: immunoSEQ multiplex PCR. The sample lists over 150,000 clones, nearly 90% occurring once. Study-wide points: In vitro work confirmed that a few CMV-associated chains recognize CMV antigens. The listing of 150 to 200 TCR beta chains classed them as cytomegalovirus-associated. Cytomegalovirus status was reportedly diagnosed by the classifier with high specificity and sensitivity.

On this clone: Its antigen remains unknown.

The TCR comes from a man younger than 35 in good health and CMV-seropositive. Sequences were obtained from PBMCs. The chain employs TRBV29-1 and TRBJ2-7; D is ambiguous. The CDR3, as DNA: TGCAGCGTTGAAGTCCCGGGTAGCTCCTACGAGCAGTACTTC. It codes for CSVEVPGSSYEQYF.